These 19 T cell receptor beta chains were all obtained from the same sample, sequenced in a study of cytomegalovirus exposure and HLA in healthy donors. The PCR employed 60 Vbeta primers together with 13 Jbeta primers. Method: immunoSEQ multiplex PCR; TCRdb's copy keeps in-frame clones and lacks some. The table records over 100,000 clones, about 79% of them present only once. The sample consisted of PBMCs. Source of these receptors: a woman aged 18-29 years in good health and CMV-seropositive.

The rearrangement links TRBV10-2 to TRBJ2-1; D is possibly TRBD2 (6 bases). Trimming took off 9 bases at V and 5 bases at J, with 11 bases between the two ends. Germline V lookup: CDR1 WSHSY, CDR2 SAAADI. This CDR3 has 12 residues. The CDR3 region has the DNA TGCGCCAGTCGGGACTTCCACAATGAGCAGTTCTTC. It translates to CASRDFHNEQFF.

This clone turned up a few times. The chain joins TRBV4-2 to TRBJ2-5; 7 bases fit TRBD1. Trimming cost V 0 bases and J 4 bases; bases outside gene matches: 2. The CDR3 has 14 residues. Germline CDR1 and CDR2: LGHNA and YNFKEQ. The CDR3 DNA reads TGTGCCAGCAGCCAAGAACAGGGGAGAGAGACCCAGTACTTC. It is translated as CASSQEQGRETQYF.

The chain couples TRBV28 to TRBJ1-5; 10 nucleotides agree with TRBD1. Trimming removed 3 bases from V and 8 bases from J; junction bases left unmatched: 4. CDR3 size: 14 residues. Germline lookup yields CDR1 MDHEN and CDR2 SYDVKM. CDR3 nucleotides: TGTGCCAGCAGTTTGAGGGACAGGGGTGAGCCCCAGCATTTT. Translating it yields CASSLRDRGEPQHF.

The rearrangement uses TRBV5-1 and TRBJ2-3; 7 bases agree with TRBD2. Germline V CDR1 and CDR2: SGHRS, YFSETQ. CDR3 size: 14 residues. The ends lost 1 base at V and 4 bases at J; junction bases unmatched: 3. In DNA form, the CDR3 reads TGCGCCAGCAGCTTGTCAACTAGCGCAGATACGCAGTATTTT. Protein sequence: CASSLSTSADTQYF.

This clone was observed a handful of times. The V and J genes are TRBV6-5 and TRBJ1-1, with 7 bases identical to TRBD1. V gave up 6 bases and J gave up 4 bases; unmatched junction bases: 5. The CDR3 runs 13 residues. Germline V CDR1 and CDR2: MNHEY, SVGAGI. Written as DNA, the CDR3 is TGTGCCAGCAGCAGACAGGGAGGCACTGAAGCTTTCTTT. The encoded protein is CASSRQGGTEAFF.

This clone appeared once. J is TRBJ1-2 and V is TRBV1; TRBD1 was called by the table and not checked on the DNA. TRBV1 is listed as a pseudogene. The CDR3 consists of 13 residues. As DNA, the CDR3 is TGCACCAGCAGTCCTGCAGGCAAGGTTGGCTACACCTTC. This codes for CTSSPAGKVGYTF.

The chain joins TRBV5-1 to TRBJ1-2, with D perhaps TRBD1 (5 bases). CDR3 length equals 15 residues. CDR1 SGHRS and CDR2 YFSETQ come from the germline V gene. V dropped 3 bases and J dropped 8 bases, with 20 bases sitting between them. Written as DNA, the CDR3 is TGCGCCAGCAGCTCTGGGGCGGCTACGGCCTGGGGCTACACCTTC. It translates to CASSSGAATAWGYTF. Full variable domain (missing parts from reference TRBV5-1 and TRBJ1-2): KAGVTQTPRYLIKTRGQQVTLSCSPISGHRSVSWYQQTPGQGLQFLFEYFSETQRNKGNFPGRFSGRQFSNSRSEMNVSTLELGDSALYLCASSSGAATAWGYTFGSGTRLTVV.

This chain links TRBV6-1 with TRBJ2-1, with unresolved D. Germline V lookup: CDR1 MNHNS, CDR2 SASEGT. Trimming pared 7 bases from V and 3 bases from J, leaving 13 bases between. CDR3 size: 14 residues. Here the CDR3 DNA reads TGTGCCAGCAAAAGCGACCCCTTCTACAATGAGCAGTTCTTC. It is translated as CASKSDPFYNEQFF.

The chain couples TRBV11-2 to TRBJ2-3; 8 nucleotides match TRBD1. With V trimmed by 8 bases and J by 8 bases, 15 bases remained unmatched. The CDR3 has 15 amino acids. The V gene's germline CDR1 is SGHAT and CDR2 FQNNGV. This CDR3 is CASGRPGTGAGTQYF. The CDR3 nucleotides are TGTGCCAGCGGACGTCCCGGGACAGGCGCGGGTACGCAGTATTTT.

As concerns this clone: One end of the junction varies from germline; a read error may be responsible. The chain recombines TRBV7-9 with TRBJ2-1; D remains ambiguous. The CDR3 extends over 12 amino acids. Looked up from germline, CDR1 is SEHNR and CDR2 is FQNEAQ (reference sequence). CDR3 sequence: CSSSFLVNEQFF. The CDR3 nucleotides read TGTTCCAGCAGCTTTCTAGTCAATGAGCAGTTCTTC.

V and J are TRBV11-3 and TRBJ1-4; D call uncertain. Between the trimmed V and J ends, which lost 1 base and 0 bases, there was a span of 3 bases. The CDR3 has 14 amino acids. From germline, CDR1 is SGHNT and CDR2 YENEEA. The CDR3 is CASSLAATNEKLFF. CDR3 nucleotide sequence: TGTGCCAGCAGCTTAGCCGCAACTAATGAAAAACTGTTTTTT. Drawing the rest from reference TRBV11-3 and TRBJ1-4, the complete variable domain is EAGVVQSPRYKIIEKKQPVAFWCNPISGHNTLYWYLQNLGQGPELLIRYENEEAVDDSQLPKDRFSAERLKGVDSTLKIQPAELGDSAVYLCASSLAATNEKLFFGSGTQLSVL.

This clone was counted a single time. J is TRBJ1-4 and V is TRBV21-1; TRBD1 is the table's D call and was not checked against the DNA. TRBV21-1 is listed as a pseudogene. This CDR3 contains 19 residues. CDR3 DNA: TGTGCCAGCAGCAAAGCGACTGGACAGGGCAGAAGAACTAATGAAAAACTGTTTTTT. Amino acid sequence: CASSKATGQGRRTNEKLFF.

This clone appeared once. This chain connects TRBV9 to TRBJ1-5; a weak D match, TRBD1 (5 bases). This CDR3 region has 13 residues. From germline, CDR1 is SGDLS and CDR2 YYNGEE. Trimming removed 2 bases at V and 5 bases at J, with 8 bases between. In DNA form, the CDR3 reads TGTGCCAGCAGCGTCAGGGAGGATCAGCCCCAGCATTTT. It encodes CASSVREDQPQHF.

This sequence joins TRBV4-2 and TRBJ2-1; 13 bases agree with TRBD2. Trimming at V came to 4 bases and at J to 8 bases, leaving 5 bases not matched to a gene. The CDR3 is made up of 15 amino acids. Germline CDR1 and CDR2: LGHNA and YNFKEQ. CDR3 amino acids: CASSPWTSGSYEQFF. CDR3 DNA: TGTGCCAGCAGCCCGTGGACTAGCGGGAGCTATGAGCAGTTCTTC.

This clone occurred once. The chain uses TRBV14 and TRBJ1-1, with D unresolved. Germline V gene sequence: CDR1 SGHDN, CDR2 FVKESK. V was cut by 4 bases and J by 4 bases, with 7 bases left in between. This CDR3 spans 12 amino acids. The CDR3 reads CASSLWSTEAFF. CDR3 nucleotide sequence: TGTGCCAGCAGCCTCTGGAGCACTGAAGCTTTCTTT.

About this clone itself: Mismatch with germline at one junction end may stem from a read error. This sequence joins TRBV6-1 and TRBJ2-7; a possible D gene is TRBD1 (6 bases). Germline V CDR1 and CDR2: MNHNS, SASEGT. The CDR3 has 13 residues. The DNA for the CDR3 is TGTGCCAGCAGGGAAGGACAGTTCTACGAGCAGTACTTC. Amino acids: CASREGQFYEQYF.

The chain combines TRBV5-1 with TRBJ2-2; 9 nucleotides line up with TRBD2. The CDR3 length is 17 residues. The V segment lost 0 bases and the J segment 1 base; nucleotides outside the gene matches: 4. Germline assignment: CDR1 SGHRS and CDR2 YFSETQ. CDR3 loop: CASSLGPTSGNTGELFF. In nucleotides, the CDR3 is TGCGCCAGCAGCTTGGGGCCGACTAGCGGGAACACCGGGGAGCTGTTTTTT. The entire variable domain, with the rest obtained from reference TRBV5-1 and TRBJ2-2, is as follows: KAGVTQTPRYLIKTRGQQVTLSCSPISGHRSVSWYQQTPGQGLQFLFEYFSETQRNKGNFPGRFSGRQFSNSRSEMNVSTLELGDSALYLCASSLGPTSGNTGELFFGEGSRLTVL.

The V gene is TRBV19, the J gene TRBJ1-4, with 8 bases that match TRBD1. Losses at the gene ends were 7 bases for V and 3 bases for J; bases not matched to a gene: 4. Germline V lookup: CDR1 LNHDA, CDR2 SQIVND (reference sequence). The CDR3 covers 14 residues. The CDR3 is CASTKDRANEKLFF. The DNA of the CDR3 is TGTGCCAGTACCAAGGACAGGGCTAATGAAAAACTGTTTTTT.

The CDR3, as DNA: TGTGCCAGCAGTTTCCCGACTAGCGGGAGCTACGAGCAGTACTTC. Translating gives CASSFPTSGSYEQYF. The rearrangement uses TRBV6-5 and TRBJ2-7; 12 bases line up with TRBD2. Trimming at V came to 4 bases and at J to 3 bases, leaving 4 bases not matched to a gene. The CDR3 is 15 amino acids. CDR1 is MNHEY, CDR2 SVGAGI, per germline.